These 21 T cell receptor beta chains share one sample of origin, sequenced in a study of blood T cell repertoires in COVID-19 (TCRdb year 2020). The library was built by means of the immunoSEQ multiplex PCR assay. Entries here come from immuneACCESS through TCRdb and include only in-frame sequences with V and J called. Some clones fail to appear in such tables; in the studies checked, an unresolved V gene covers under half of the shortfall, and the cause of the remainder is unknown. The sample profile shows about 53,000 clones; approximately 84% of them were found once. Around 15% of the sample goes to the ten largest clones. Sequencing used peripheral blood. The source is a human donor in a cohort sampled during active COVID-19.

The chain uses TRBV6-5 and TRBJ2-7, with D unclear. The V end lost 0 bases, the J end lost 6 bases, and 9 bases lay between the germline ends. Germline assignment: CDR1 MNHEY and CDR2 SVGAGI. CDR3 length: 13 amino acids. CDR3 residues: CASSYSIPSEQYF. CDR3 DNA sequence: TGTGCCAGCAGTTACTCAATTCCTAGCGAGCAGTACTTC.

The chain links TRBV13 to TRBJ2-7; no firm D call. The V end lost 4 bases, the J end lost 8 bases, and 18 bases lay between the germline ends. The CDR3 loop spans 14 amino acids. Germline V CDR1 and CDR2: PRHDT, FYEKMQ (reference sequence). The CDR3 DNA is TGTGCCAGCAGCTACTCTACTAAGGATTTCCAGCAGTACTTC. This translates into CASSYSTKDFQQYF. The full variable domain, in which reference TRBV13 and TRBJ2-7 provide the parts outside the CDR3, is AAGVIQSPRHLIKEKRETATLKCYPIPRHDTVYWYQQGPGQDPQFLISFYEKMQSDKGSIPDRFSAQQFSDYHSELNMSSLELGDSALYFCASSYSTKDFQQYFGPGTRLTVT.

The V and J genes are TRBV5-1 and TRBJ2-7; 9 nucleotides align to TRBD2. With 1 base clipped from V and 4 bases from J, the junction kept 3 bases outside the gene matches. The length of the CDR3 is 14 residues. Germline loops: CDR1 SGHRS, CDR2 YFSETQ. In DNA, the CDR3 is TGCGCCAGCAGCTTGAGTAGCGGGGGTTACGAGCAGTACTTC. Residues: CASSLSSGGYEQYF.

J is TRBJ2-7 and V is TRBV11-2; 13 bases agree with TRBD2. Germline loops: CDR1 SGHAT, CDR2 FQNNGV. The CDR3 loop spans 14 amino acids. Trimming took 3 bases from V and 8 from J; bases not matched to a gene: 4. CDR3 sequence (DNA): TGTGCCAGCAGCTTTACTAGCGGGGGGGCAAAGCAGTACTTC. Its translation: CASSFTSGGAKQYF.

The chain has TRBV5-1 and TRBJ1-4; 7 bases are a match to TRBD1. The junction had 12 bases not matched to a gene; V was cut back by 4 bases and J by 6 bases. CDR3 size: 16 residues. The germline gives CDR1 SGHRS, CDR2 YFSETQ. The CDR3 here is CASSPSIRQGDEKLFF. The DNA of the CDR3 is TGCGCCAGCAGCCCGTCGATAAGACAGGGTGATGAAAAACTGTTTTTT.

This chain connects TRBV11-2 to TRBJ2-2, with 7 bases lining up with TRBD2. The germline gives CDR1 SGHAT, CDR2 FQNNGV. The CDR3 length is 15 residues. V shed 1 base and J 5 bases; nucleotides not matched to a gene: 4. This chain's CDR3 is CASSLGPGGTGELFF. CDR3 DNA: TGTGCCAGCAGCTTAGGTCCCGGGGGGACCGGGGAGCTGTTTTTT.

This clone has more than one count but fewer than ten. The rearrangement joins TRBV10-3 to TRBJ2-7, with D possibly TRBD2 on 5 matching bases. Trimming pared 11 bases from V and 2 bases from J, leaving 19 bases between. This CDR3 has 14 residues. CDR1 and CDR2 from the germline V gene are ENHRY and SYGVKD. The chain's CDR3 is CAAENPGKTYEQYF. The CDR3 DNA reads as TGTGCCGCCGAAAATCCGGGAAAAACCTACGAGCAGTACTTC.

The chain recombines TRBV18 with TRBJ2-7, with a weak D call TRBD2 (5 bases). Trimming took off 6 bases at V and 0 bases at J, with 15 bases between the two ends. Germline CDR1 reads KGHSH; CDR2 reads LQKENI. CDR3 length equals 15 residues. The CDR3 sequence: CASSQPGVSSYEQYF. CDR3 sequence (DNA): TGTGCCAGCTCTCAGCCCGGGGTAAGCTCCTACGAGCAGTACTTC.

This sequence joins TRBV6-5 and TRBJ2-1, with TRBD2 matching 8 bases. Germline V CDR1 and CDR2: MNHEY, SVGAGI. The CDR3 extends over 15 amino acids. J lost 8 bases, V lost 5 bases, and 11 bases had no gene match. The CDR3 DNA reads as TGTGCCAGCAGTCGACGACGGGGGGGAGGAGATGAGCAGTTCTTC. Its translation: CASSRRRGGGDEQFF.

This clone was picked up a small number of times. CDR3 sequence (DNA): TGTGCCAGCAGTTACACCGGGACAGGGGTCCGTCAGCCCCAGCATTTT. Encoded protein: CASSYTGTGVRQPQHF. V is TRBV6-6 and J is TRBJ1-5; the match to TRBD1 covers 10 bases. This CDR3 is built from 16 residues. J was trimmed by 6 bases and V by 2 bases; bases with no gene match: 7. The germline gives CDR1 MNHNY, CDR2 SVGAGI (reference sequence).

The chain employs TRBV27 and TRBJ1-1; TRBD1 aligns across 9 bases. J was trimmed by 4 bases and V by 6 bases; bases with no gene match: 6. The CDR3 has 14 residues. CDR1 and CDR2 (germline): MNHEY, SMNVEV (reference sequence). CDR3 amino acids: CASRRQGEGTEAFF. DNA of the CDR3: TGTGCCAGCAGACGACAGGGGGAAGGCACTGAAGCTTTCTTT.

The chain links TRBV11-2 to TRBJ2-7; 13 bases fit TRBD2. The CDR3 has 16 amino acids. Unmatched junction bases numbered 8, after V lost 5 bases and J lost 4 bases. CDR1 and CDR2 from the germline V gene are SGHAT and FQNNGV. The DNA for the CDR3 is TGTGCCAGCAGCGCAAAAGGGACTAGCGGGAAGTACGAGCAGTACTTC. The encoded protein is CASSAKGTSGKYEQYF. Using reference TRBV11-2 and TRBJ2-7 for the parts outside the CDR3, the full variable domain is EAGVAQSPRYKIIEKRQSVAFWCNPISGHATLYWYQQILGQGPKLLIQFQNNGVVDDSQLPKDRFSAERLKGVDSTLKIQPAKLEDSAVYLCASSAKGTSGKYEQYFGPGTRLTVT.

The chain employs TRBV4-1 and TRBJ1-3, with D tentatively TRBD1 (6 bases). Germline V gene lookup returns CDR1 MGHRA and CDR2 YSYEKL. Deletions cut 5 bases from V and 1 base from J, with 12 bases between. The CDR3 spans 15 residues. This CDR3 reads CASSITRGSGNTIYF. CDR3 sequence (DNA): TGCGCCAGCAGCATAACCAGGGGATCTGGAAACACCATATATTTT.

This sequence joins TRBV10-1 and TRBJ2-3; D possibly corresponds to TRBD1 (5 bases). V lost 3 bases and J lost 2, with 12 bases in between. Per the germline V gene, CDR1 is WNHNN and CDR2 is SYGVQD (reference sequence). This CDR3 region has 15 residues. DNA of the CDR3: TGCGCCAGCAGTGAAGGGGATATCTCCACAGATACGCAGTATTTT. Translating gives CASSEGDISTDTQYF.

A single count supports this clone. The chain employs TRBV7-2 and TRBJ1-5, with TRBD1 as a possible D gene (6 bases). Trimming stripped 2 bases from V and 0 bases from J, with 14 bases between. The CDR3 length is 17 residues. Germline V gene sequence: CDR1 SGHTA, CDR2 FQGNSA. CDR3 coding DNA: TGTGCCAGCAGCTTACGCCCGGGACAATATAGCAATCAGCCCCAGCATTTT. Protein: CASSLRPGQYSNQPQHF.

The chain links TRBV7-9 to TRBJ2-1; 7 positions agree with TRBD1. The CDR3 length is 15 residues. Trimming cost V 5 bases and J 0 bases; bases outside gene matches: 4. CDR1 is SEHNR, CDR2 FQNEAQ, per germline (reference sequence). The CDR3 region is CASSIRTGSYNEQFF. Here the CDR3 DNA reads TGTGCCAGCAGCATAAGGACAGGCTCCTACAATGAGCAGTTCTTC.

The genes are TRBV2 and TRBJ1-5; D unclear. The CDR3 is 14 residues long. Germline CDR1 reads SNHLY; CDR2 reads FYNNEI. V lost 9 bases to trimming and J lost 2 bases, with 14 bases between them. CDR3 protein: CASKTGYGNQPQHF. The CDR3 region has the DNA TGTGCCAGTAAGACGGGGTACGGCAATCAGCCCCAGCATTTT. Combining the CDR3 with reference TRBV2 and TRBJ1-5 gives the whole variable domain EPEVTQTPSHQVTQMGQEVILRCVPISNHLYFYWYRQILGQKVEFLVSFYNNEISEKSEIFDDQFSVERPDGSNFTLKIRSTKLEDSAMYFCASKTGYGNQPQHFGDGTRLSIL.

The V call is TRBV10-1, the J call TRBJ2-2; 8 bases align to TRBD1. The V gene end was trimmed by 6 bases and the J gene end by 1 base; junction bases not matched to a gene: 13. Germline V CDR1 and CDR2: WNHNN, SYGVQD (reference sequence). The CDR3 length is 18 residues. The CDR3 DNA is TGCGCCAGCAGGGGAACAGGGGGAAGTTTCCTGAACACCGGGGAGCTGTTTTTT. As protein: CASRGTGGSFLNTGELFF.

The CDR3 loop reads CATSGGSREARDIQYF. The CDR3 coding sequence is TGTGCCACCAGCGGAGGGTCCAGGGAGGCCCGGGACATTCAGTACTTC. The chain uses TRBV15 and TRBJ2-4, with D perhaps TRBD2 (6 bases). The CDR3 contains 16 residues. CDR1 and CDR2 (germline): LNHNV, YYDKDF (reference sequence). V lost 5 bases and J 8 bases, leaving 22 bases between the germline ends.

The rearrangement links TRBV6-2 or TRBV6-3 to TRBJ1-2; possibly TRBD1 for D (6 bases). The CDR3 is 15 residues long. Germline V lookup: CDR1 MNHEY, CDR2 SVGEGT. V lost 4 bases, J lost 0 bases, and 12 bases lay in between. CDR3 sequence reads: CASSFRDTPNYGYTF. CDR3 bases: TGTGCCAGCAGTTTCCGGGACACCCCTAACTATGGCTACACCTTC.

The rearrangement links TRBV5-5 to TRBJ1-1; 8 bases map to TRBD1. The CDR3 contains 17 residues. Germline values: CDR1 SGHKS, CDR2 YYEKEE (reference sequence). Germline trimming cut 2 bases from V and 6 bases from J; bases unmatched to any gene: 15. The CDR3 DNA is TGTGCCAGCAGCTTTGATCAGGGGGCCAGATTTCAAGCTGAAGCTTTCTTT. Translated: CASSFDQGARFQAEAFF.